One and the same sample provided the 15 T cell receptor beta chains below, sequenced in a study of shared clonotypes between healthy human individuals. Here immunoSEQ multiplex PCR was the method, and the copy in TCRdb shows in-frame clones only, minus some. Here the sample spans about 2.4 million clones, approximately 92% being singletons. The sequenced sample consisted of naive CD4+ T cells sorted from blood. Subset of the sample: CD45RA+ positively selected. The receptors originated from a man aged 18 to 29 in good health.

The V and J genes are TRBV9 and TRBJ2-4; D possibly matches TRBD1 or TRBD2 (5 bases each). Between the trimmed V and J ends, which lost 2 bases and 3 bases, there was a span of 12 bases. Germline CDR1 reads SGDLS; CDR2 reads YYNGEE. This CDR3 region has 15 residues. This CDR3 is CASSVGTGSKNIQYF. Written as DNA, the CDR3 is TGTGCCAGCAGCGTGGGGACGGGTAGCAAAAACATTCAGTACTTC.

The V call is TRBV5-6, the J call TRBJ2-7; 7 positions agree with TRBD2. V trimming: 1 base; J trimming: 0 bases; junction bases outside the gene matches: 13. CDR1 and CDR2 (germline): SGHDT, YYEEEE. The CDR3 spans 18 residues. The CDR3 nucleotides are TGTGCCAGCAGCTTGTCATATGAAGGCGGGGGACTCTCCTACGAGCAGTACTTC. Protein: CASSLSYEGGGLSYEQYF.

This clone was seen only once. J is TRBJ1-1 and V is TRBV7-2; D is unresolved. Germline CDR1 is SGHTA and CDR2 is FQGNSA. The CDR3 totals 13 residues. V lost 5 bases and J 4 bases, leaving 11 bases between the germline ends. In nucleotides, the CDR3 is TGTGCCAGCAGCATAGGTGGGCGCACTGAAGCTTTCTTT. Translation gives CASSIGGRTEAFF.

This chain links TRBV5-5 with TRBJ1-1; D is undetermined. In germline, CDR1 is SGHKS, CDR2 YYEKEE (reference sequence). Trimming removed 7 bases at V and 4 bases at J, with 8 bases between. This CDR3 spans 11 amino acids. The CDR3 spells CASVRGTEAFF. In nucleotides, the CDR3 is TGTGCCAGCGTACGGGGCACTGAAGCTTTCTTT. Full variable domain (remainder filled in from reference TRBV5-5 and TRBJ1-1): DAGVTQSPTHLIKTRGQQVTLRCSPISGHKSVSWYQQVLGQGPQFIFQYYEKEERGRGNFPDRFSARQFPNYSSELNVNALLLGDSALYLCASVRGTEAFFGQGTRLTVV.

V is TRBV19 and J is TRBJ1-5; TRBD1 matches at 8 bases. This CDR3 is built from 16 residues. Germline lookup yields CDR1 LNHDA and CDR2 SQIVND (reference sequence). The V segment lost 5 bases and the J segment 0 bases; nucleotides outside the gene matches: 6. CDR3 coding DNA: TGTGCCAGTAGTTTCAGACAGGGGTATAGCAATCAGCCCCAGCATTTT. It is translated as CASSFRQGYSNQPQHF.

As for this clone: The same CDR3 is also encoded by other DNA sequences in this sample. This sequence joins TRBV6-5 and TRBJ2-7; 9 bases are a match to TRBD2. This CDR3 region has 16 residues. The V and J ends lost 0 bases and 3 bases, in that order; junction bases with no gene match: 6. CDR1 and CDR2 from the germline V gene are MNHEY and SVGAGI. CDR3 nucleotide sequence: TGTGCCAGCAGTTACTCGGGGCTAGCGGGACGCTACGAGCAGTACTTC. It codes for CASSYSGLAGRYEQYF.

The sample holds one count of this clone. V gene TRBV2 combines with J gene TRBJ2-7; D remains unclear. Germline V gene data show CDR1 as SNHLY and CDR2 as FYNNEI. Deletions cut 8 bases from V and 4 bases from J, with 15 bases between. This CDR3 region has 13 residues. Written as DNA, the CDR3 is TGTGCCAGCTTACCCTCATTATCGTACGAGCAGTACTTC. It yields the protein CASLPSLSYEQYF.

The chain links TRBV14 to TRBJ2-1; D gene unclear. This CDR3 contains 14 residues. V lost 1 base and J 4 bases, leaving 8 bases between the germline ends. Germline V CDR1 and CDR2: SGHDN, FVKESK. The CDR3 sequence is CASSQALRYNEQFF. Written as DNA, the CDR3 is TGTGCCAGCAGCCAAGCGCTGAGATACAATGAGCAGTTCTTC.

The chain has TRBV19 and TRBJ2-1, with 14 bases matching TRBD2. CDR3 length equals 19 residues. Germline CDR1 is LNHDA and CDR2 is SQIVND (reference sequence). V shed 6 bases, J shed 7 bases, and the junction held 17 bases outside the gene matches. CDR3 bases: TGTGCCAGTAGCCTTCGAATTTACCCGGGACTAGCGGGAGCGAATGAGCAGTTCTTC. As protein: CASSLRIYPGLAGANEQFF.

V and J are TRBV25-1 and TRBJ1-2; D is ambiguous. Germline CDR1 is MGHDK and CDR2 is SYGVNS. V lost 3 bases and J lost 4, with 15 bases in between. The CDR3 length is 15 residues. The CDR3 spells CASSDQDFTGYGYTF. For the CDR3, the DNA is TGTGCCAGCAGTGATCAGGACTTTACGGGCTATGGCTACACCTTC.

The rearrangement links TRBV11-3 to TRBJ2-5, with a possible D match to TRBD2 (6 bases). CDR3 length: 14 amino acids. Germline CDR1 is SGHNT and CDR2 is YENEEA. V dropped 3 bases and J dropped 5 bases, with 13 bases sitting between them. The CDR3 DNA reads TGTGCCAGCAGCTTGGGTAGCGGTGGGGAGACCCAGTACTTC. It encodes CASSLGSGGETQYF.

The rearrangement uses TRBV5-1 and TRBJ1-6; D is uncertain. This CDR3 is 12 amino acids long. The V end lost 7 bases, the J end lost 7 bases, and 9 bases lay between the germline ends. The V gene's germline CDR1 is SGHRS and CDR2 YFSETQ. The CDR3 loop is CASSGGNSPLHF. CDR3 in DNA: TGCGCCAGCTCGGGCGGGAATTCACCCCTCCACTTT.

Details on this clone: The same CDR3 arises from other DNA sequences in this sample as well. The J gene is TRBJ1-1, the V gene TRBV5-1; the D is unclear. The CDR3 runs to 12 residues. The germline gives CDR1 SGHRS, CDR2 YFSETQ. Trimming took 4 bases from V and 4 from J, leaving 8 bases between them. Written as DNA, the CDR3 is TGCGCCAGCAGCCTTCGCGGCACTGAAGCTTTCTTT. This sequence encodes CASSLRGTEAFF.

The chain recombines TRBV27 with TRBJ2-7, with 10 positions matching TRBD2. Germline V lookup: CDR1 MNHEY, CDR2 SMNVEV (reference sequence). V gave up 5 bases and J gave up 0 bases; unmatched junction bases: 7. This CDR3 region has 16 residues. The CDR3 reads CASSATLAGASYEQYF. The CDR3 nucleotides are TGTGCCAGCAGTGCAACGCTAGCGGGAGCCTCCTACGAGCAGTACTTC.

V is TRBV11-2 and J is TRBJ2-7, with 10 bases matching TRBD2. This CDR3 has 16 amino acids. V dropped 2 bases and J dropped 1; count of bases not matched to a gene: 5. Germline CDR1 SGHAT, CDR2 FQNNGV. CDR3 residues: CASSLTGLANSYEQYF. DNA for the CDR3: TGTGCCAGCAGCTTAACGGGACTAGCGAATTCCTACGAGCAGTACTTC.